These 15 T cell receptor beta chains were all obtained from the same sample, sequenced in a study of blood T cell repertoires in COVID-19. The data were produced by immunoSEQ multiplex PCR, yet TCRdb's version contains in-frame clones alone and is incomplete. The sample has fewer than 350,000 clones; approximately 88% are singletons. Sample: PBMCs or T cells enriched from blood (not recorded which). The source of these receptors is a young woman who had recovered from COVID-19.

The chain carries TRBV5-4 and TRBJ2-7; 14 bases align to TRBD2. The junction had 10 bases not matched to a gene; V was cut back by 6 bases and J by 5 bases. The CDR3 covers 16 residues. Germline assignment: CDR1 SGHNT and CDR2 YYREEE (reference sequence). The DNA of the CDR3 is TGTGCCAGCACCCGGGGACTAGCGGGAGTTCACGACGAGCAGTACTTC. Its protein is CASTRGLAGVHDEQYF.

This chain uses TRBV19 with TRBJ2-5; no firm D call. The V gene lost 3 bases and the J gene lost 5 bases, with 13 bases spanning the gap. The CDR3 totals 14 residues. From germline, CDR1 is LNHDA and CDR2 SQIVND (reference sequence). The DNA of the CDR3 is TGTGCCAGTAGTATTGAGAGCGTGCGGGAGACCCAGTACTTC. It translates to CASSIESVRETQYF.

The V and J genes are TRBV29-1 and TRBJ1-2; 11 bases fit TRBD1. The ends lost 4 bases at V and 4 bases at J; junction bases unmatched: 11. This CDR3 has 16 amino acids. Germline V gives CDR1 SQVTM, CDR2 ANQGSEA. The CDR3 nucleotides read TGCAGCGTTGCATCCCGGTCCGGGACAGGGGGCTATGGCTACACCTTC. Translating gives CSVASRSGTGGYGYTF.

V usage is TRBV18 and J usage is TRBJ1-6, with D tentatively TRBD1 (5 bases). Germline V gene data show CDR1 as KGHSH and CDR2 as LQKENI. The CDR3 covers 17 residues. The V and J ends lost 5 bases and 7 bases respectively, with 21 bases between them. The CDR3 here is CASSSLGSTARNSPLHF. The CDR3 DNA reads as TGTGCCAGCTCATCGCTGGGTTCGACAGCGAGGAATTCACCCCTCCACTTT.

Only a few counts were recorded for this clone. CDR3 DNA sequence: TGTGCCACCAGCAGAGATACTAACTATGGCTACACCTTC. This sequence encodes CATSRDTNYGYTF. The chain has TRBV15 and TRBJ1-2; no clear D. This CDR3 is 13 amino acids long. CDR1 LNHNV and CDR2 YYDKDF come from the germline V gene (reference sequence). V lost 0 bases to trimming and J lost 0 bases, with 2 bases between them.

The chain combines TRBV6-4 with TRBJ1-2; 7 positions agree with TRBD1. CDR3 length: 16 residues. Germline V gene sequence: CDR1 MRHNA, CDR2 SNTAGT. With V trimmed by 5 bases and J by 7 bases, 16 bases remained unmatched. The CDR3, as DNA: TGTGCCAGCAGTTCCGGGACAGACAGTCGGTATGGTGGCTACACCTTC. Protein: CASSSGTDSRYGGYTF.

This chain connects TRBV6-2 or TRBV6-3 to TRBJ1-3; 7 bases fit TRBD1. There are 15 residues in the CDR3. Looked up from germline, CDR1 is MNHEY and CDR2 is SVGEGT. The ends lost 7 bases at V and 4 bases at J; junction bases unmatched: 10. The CDR3 bases are TGTGCCAGCAACCCCTCGGGACAGAGAGGAAACACCATATATTTT. This gives the protein CASNPSGQRGNTIYF.

This clone was found a few times. V and J are TRBV7-2 and TRBJ1-1; D is unclear. The CDR3 contains 13 residues. Germline loops: CDR1 SGHTA, CDR2 FQGNSA. Trimming removed 2 bases at V and 2 bases at J, with 6 bases between. This CDR3 reads CASSLRLNTEAFF. CDR3 DNA sequence: TGTGCCAGCAGCTTAAGACTAAACACTGAAGCTTTCTTT.

V gene TRBV27 combines with J gene TRBJ2-7; 7 bases are a match to TRBD1. CDR1 and CDR2 (germline): MNHEY, SMNVEV (reference sequence). The CDR3 is made up of 16 amino acids. Trimming took 4 bases from V and 5 from J; bases not matched to a gene: 14. The CDR3 nucleotides are TGTGCCAGCAGTTCCCGACGACAGGGTTTTTTAGACGAGCAGTACTTC. As protein: CASSSRRQGFLDEQYF.

This chain connects TRBV7-3 to TRBJ2-5; 14 bases are a match to TRBD2. The CDR3 has 17 amino acids. Germline values: CDR1 SGHTA, CDR2 FQGTGA. The J segment lost 5 bases and the V segment lost 5 bases, leaving 10 bases of the junction unmatched. This CDR3 reads CASSPGTSGGWRETQYF. CDR3 DNA: TGTGCCAGCAGCCCGGGGACTAGCGGGGGCTGGCGGGAGACCCAGTACTTC.

V is TRBV30 and J is TRBJ2-7; no firm D call. This CDR3 spans 11 amino acids. V lost 1 base and J lost 6, with 7 bases in between. Germline lookup yields CDR1 GTSNPN and CDR2 SVGIG (reference sequence). CDR3 bases: TGTGCCTGGAGTGGAGGTTCCGAGCAGTACTTC. Protein product: CAWSGGSEQYF.

The chain joins TRBV5-1 to TRBJ1-2, with a possible D match to TRBD1 (6 bases). Germline V gives CDR1 SGHRS, CDR2 YFSETQ. The CDR3 length is 15 residues. The V end lost 0 bases, the J end lost 6 bases, and 15 bases lay between the germline ends. The DNA of the CDR3 is TGCGCCAGCAGCTTGGCCGGGACACCGGGCGATGGCTACACCTTC. Protein sequence: CASSLAGTPGDGYTF. The full variable domain, its missing parts supplied by reference TRBV5-1 and TRBJ1-2, is KAGVTQTPRYLIKTRGQQVTLSCSPISGHRSVSWYQQTPGQGLQFLFEYFSETQRNKGNFPGRFSGRQFSNSRSEMNVSTLELGDSALYLCASSLAGTPGDGYTFGSGTRLTVV.

V is TRBV30 and J is TRBJ1-1; D call uncertain. V shed 0 bases and J shed 4 bases, with 6 bases lying between them. The CDR3 covers 12 residues. CDR1 is GTSNPN and CDR2 is SVGIG in the germline V gene (reference sequence). The CDR3 sequence: CAWSVSGTEAFF. The CDR3 nucleotides read TGTGCCTGGAGTGTATCGGGCACTGAAGCTTTCTTT.

J is TRBJ2-3 and V is TRBV4-1, with TRBD2 identical over 7 bases. J lost 3 bases, V lost 1 base, and 7 bases had no gene match. Germline assignment: CDR1 MGHRA and CDR2 YSYEKL. This CDR3 has 16 residues. The CDR3 sequence is CASSQVTGGRTDTQYF. Written as DNA, the CDR3 is TGCGCCAGCAGCCAAGTAACGGGAGGTAGGACAGATACGCAGTATTTT.

The V call is TRBV7-9, the J call TRBJ2-3, with TRBD2 identical over 8 bases. V shed 11 bases, J shed 1 base, and the junction held 8 bases outside the gene matches. Germline CDR1 is SEHNR and CDR2 is FQNEAQ (reference sequence). The length of the CDR3 is 14 residues. The CDR3 DNA reads TGTGCCCCGGCCGGTAGCGGGGGCACAGATACGCAGTATTTT. Translated, it gives CAPAGSGGTDTQYF.